These 26 T cell receptor beta chains share one sample of origin, sequenced in a study of OX40 agonist ivuxolimab in advanced cancers. Repertoires were generated with immunoSEQ multiplex PCR, while TCRdb's copy carries only in-frame clones and drops some. The profile shows roughly 32,000 clones, 84% of them singletons. The sample here was CD4+ or CD8+ T cells sorted from blood, taken in a trial of the OX40 agonist ivuxolimab. Receptors originate from an adult with an advanced solid tumor such as melanoma, head and neck, liver or kidney cancer.

This CDR3 is CASSHSTGGNYGYTF. The CDR3 DNA is TGTGCCAGCAGTCACAGTACAGGGGGCAACTATGGCTACACCTTC. The chain recombines TRBV28 with TRBJ1-2; 9 nucleotides align to TRBD1. Germline CDR1 is MDHEN and CDR2 is SYDVKM. This CDR3 has 15 amino acids. J was trimmed by 2 bases and V by 5 bases; bases with no gene match: 6.

The rearrangement joins TRBV19 to TRBJ2-1, with a tentative D call TRBD1 (6 bases). CDR1 is LNHDA and CDR2 is SQIVND in the germline V gene (reference sequence). V shed 1 base and J shed 4 bases, with 8 bases lying between them. The CDR3 loop spans 14 amino acids. CDR3 in amino acids: CASSIGTAYNEQFF. CDR3 bases: TGTGCCAGTAGTATAGGGACAGCTTACAATGAGCAGTTCTTC.

The genes are TRBV28 and TRBJ2-5, with a tentative D call TRBD1 (6 bases). V was clipped by 2 bases and J by 5 bases, with 12 bases between them. Germline V gives CDR1 MDHEN, CDR2 SYDVKM. CDR3 length: 14 residues. CDR3 protein: CASSLRGGRETQYF. DNA of the CDR3: TGTGCCAGCAGTTTACGAGGGGGTAGGGAGACCCAGTACTTC.

This clone was found once. The chain has TRBV5-6 and TRBJ2-1; weak D call: TRBD1 (5 bases). CDR1 is SGHDT, CDR2 YYEEEE, per germline. This CDR3 is 14 amino acids long. Trimming removed 0 bases from V and 2 bases from J, with 6 bases in between. The CDR3 DNA sequence: TGTGCCAGCAGCTTGGGGGGCCCCTACAATGAGCAGTTCTTC. It is translated as CASSLGGPYNEQFF.

The chain carries TRBV4-1 and TRBJ1-1; no reliable D call. Germline V lookup: CDR1 MGHRA, CDR2 YSYEKL. The CDR3 contains 16 residues. V lost 1 base, J lost 1 base, and 13 bases lay in between. Here the CDR3 DNA reads TGCGCCAGCAGCCAAGCTTTTACAGTCAGGAACACTGAAGCTTTCTTT. Amino acids: CASSQAFTVRNTEAFF.

On this clone: The DNA is omitted, as the CDR3 cannot be located on it reliably, and the CDR3 follows TCRdb's listing. V is TRBV4-1 and J is TRBJ2-7. Termini included, the CDR3 measures 15 amino acids. The germline V gene has CDR1 MGHRA and CDR2 YSYEKL. CDR3 loop: CASSQLRASSYEQYF.

This chain joins TRBV7-6 and TRBJ2-1; 10 nucleotides line up with TRBD2. The CDR3 is 15 residues long. Trimming removed 1 base from V and 6 bases from J; junction bases left unmatched: 3. Germline-derived CDR1 and CDR2 are SGHVS and FNYEAQ. The CDR3 DNA reads as TGTGCCAGCAGCTTAGGAGCGGGAGGGGTCAATGAGCAGTTCTTC. Translating gives CASSLGAGGVNEQFF.

This chain joins TRBV7-2 and TRBJ2-5, with 9 positions matching TRBD2. V shed 1 base, J shed 1 base, and the junction held 4 bases outside the gene matches. CDR1 SGHTA and CDR2 FQGNSA come from the germline V gene. The CDR3 is 16 amino acids. Here the CDR3 DNA reads TGTGCCAGCAGCTTAGAGACTAGCGGAATCCAAGAGACCCAGTACTTC. It yields the protein CASSLETSGIQETQYF.

This clone was seen once. The J gene is TRBJ2-1, the V gene TRBV6-5; D not certain. V gave up 0 bases and J gave up 5 bases, with 11 bases separating them. Germline lookup yields CDR1 MNHEY and CDR2 SVGAGI. The CDR3 runs 15 residues. The CDR3: CASSYSLVVNNEQFF. The CDR3 nucleotides read TGTGCCAGCAGTTACTCGTTGGTGGTGAACAATGAGCAGTTCTTC.

The V call is TRBV5-4, the J call TRBJ1-1; no definite D call. The CDR3 consists of 13 residues. Germline V gives CDR1 SGHNT, CDR2 YYREEE (reference sequence). The germline V and J ends were trimmed by 2 bases and 1 base, with 6 bases remaining between them. This CDR3 reads CASSFGTNTEAFF. CDR3 bases: TGTGCCAGCAGCTTTGGTACGAACACTGAAGCTTTCTTT.

Comment on this clone: This probably arose from a read error, given a far larger clone one base away. The chain links TRBV30 to TRBJ1-4, with D possibly TRBD1 on 6 matching bases. Germline V CDR1 and CDR2: GTSNPN, SVGIG (reference sequence). This CDR3 has 14 residues. Trimming took 3 bases from V and 7 from J, leaving 15 bases between them. The CDR3 DNA is TGTGCCTGGAGGGAGGGGGGGGACGCTGAAAAACTGTTTTTT. It is translated as CAWREGGDAEKLFF.

The chain carries TRBV4-3 and TRBJ1-1; 7 nucleotides align to TRBD1. CDR3 length: 15 amino acids. Losses at the gene ends were 0 bases for V and 4 bases for J; bases not matched to a gene: 5. CDR1 is LGHNA, CDR2 YSLEER, per germline. CDR3 in amino acids: CASSQEGGGGTEAFF. In DNA form, the CDR3 reads TGCGCCAGCAGCCAAGAAGGGGGCGGTGGCACTGAAGCTTTCTTT.

This rearrangement joins TRBV6-1 to TRBJ2-3; D tentatively reads TRBD1 or TRBD2 (5 bases each). Germline lookup yields CDR1 MNHNS and CDR2 SASEGT. The CDR3 sequence is 16 residues long. Trimming shortened V by 1 base and J by 12 bases, and 23 bases separated the two germline ends. The chain's CDR3 is CASSEGGPRFSTRQYF. The CDR3 nucleotides read TGTGCCAGCAGTGAAGGGGGACCCCGTTTTTCCACTCGACAGTATTTT.

This chain links TRBV10-3 with TRBJ2-7; 7 nucleotides align to TRBD1. The CDR3 consists of 14 residues. Germline assignment: CDR1 ENHRY and CDR2 SYGVKD. V was pared by 0 bases and J by 7 bases, with 6 bases of the junction left unmatched. The CDR3 bases are TGTGCCATCAGTGAGTCCGACAGGGTAGGGGAGCAGTACTTC. It is translated as CAISESDRVGEQYF.

This chain connects TRBV7-8 to TRBJ2-2; maybe TRBD2 (5 bases). Germline CDR1 is SGHVS and CDR2 is FQNEAQ. The CDR3 has 15 amino acids. V lost 3 bases and J 0 bases, leaving 8 bases between the germline ends. DNA for the CDR3: TGTGCCAGCAGCTTCGGTAGCGCGAACACCGGGGAGCTGTTTTTT. Translating gives CASSFGSANTGELFF.

By sample fraction, this clone is medium-sized. The V call is TRBV27, the J call TRBJ1-2, with D possibly TRBD1 on 6 matching bases. The germline V gene encodes CDR1 MNHEY and CDR2 SMNVEV (reference sequence). With 5 bases removed from V and 8 bases from J, the gap between germline ends came to 15 bases. CDR3 length: 13 amino acids. CDR3 DNA sequence: TGTGCCAGCAGTCCGGGGGGGCCAGGAGGCTACACCTTC. Its translation: CASSPGGPGGYTF.

The chain couples TRBV19 to TRBJ1-1; D gene uncertain. The germline V gene has CDR1 LNHDA and CDR2 SQIVND (reference sequence). The germline V and J ends were trimmed by 2 bases and 2 bases, with 6 bases remaining between them. This CDR3 contains 13 residues. DNA of the CDR3: TGTGCCAGTAGTATATTCGAAAACACTGAAGCTTTCTTT. This translates into CASSIFENTEAFF.

In this sample, this clone turned up a few times. The V call is TRBV7-6, the J call TRBJ1-1; tentatively, D is TRBD1 (6 bases). Looked up from germline, CDR1 is SGHVS and CDR2 is FNYEAQ. Between the trimmed V and J ends, which lost 4 bases and 4 bases, there was a span of 10 bases. CDR3 length: 13 residues. CDR3 amino acids: CASSSARGTEAFF. The CDR3 DNA reads as TGTGCCAGCAGCTCAGCCAGGGGCACTGAAGCTTTCTTT.

The V gene is TRBV27, the J gene TRBJ1-1; no reliable D call. Per germline, CDR1 MNHEY and CDR2 SMNVEV (reference sequence). V was trimmed by 8 bases and J by 0 bases, leaving 10 bases between them. CDR3 length: 13 amino acids. The CDR3 loop is CASFDLMNTEAFF. The DNA of the CDR3 is TGTGCCAGCTTTGACCTCATGAACACTGAAGCTTTCTTT.

This clone was detected only once. This chain links TRBV6-1 with TRBJ2-7, with D possibly being TRBD1 (5 bases). The CDR3 has 12 amino acids. Germline assignment: CDR1 MNHNS and CDR2 SASEGT. Trimming took off 8 bases at V and 5 bases at J, with 13 bases between the two ends. The CDR3 sequence is CASSPGFNEQYF. The DNA of the CDR3 is TGTGCCAGCTCCCCAGGGTTCAACGAGCAGTACTTC.

This rearrangement joins TRBV27 to TRBJ2-6; the D is unclear. CDR3 size: 15 residues. Germline V gene lookup returns CDR1 MNHEY and CDR2 SMNVEV (reference sequence). Trimming took off 5 bases at V and 0 bases at J, with 8 bases between the two ends. CDR3 nucleotides: TGTGCCAGCAGTCCCCTTTCCTCTGGGGCCAACGTCCTGACTTTC. Translation: CASSPLSSGANVLTF.

The chain recombines TRBV27 with TRBJ2-2; 7 nucleotides agree with TRBD2. V dropped 8 bases and J dropped 9; count of bases not matched to a gene: 6. Germline V gene sequence: CDR1 MNHEY, CDR2 SMNVEV (reference sequence). The CDR3 loop spans 12 amino acids. CDR3 nucleotides: TGTGCCAGCTCTGGGACTACCAGGGAGCTGTTTTTT. Translated: CASSGTTRELFF.

The chain recombines TRBV7-9 with TRBJ2-1; maybe TRBD2 (5 bases). The CDR3 runs to 13 residues. CDR1 SEHNR and CDR2 FQNEAQ come from the germline V gene (reference sequence). V shed 4 bases and J shed 3 bases, with 7 bases lying between them. The CDR3 DNA sequence: TGTGCCAGCAGCTCCGGGAACTACAATGAGCAGTTCTTC. This translates into CASSSGNYNEQFF.

V and J are TRBV4-3 and TRBJ2-2; 10 bases fit TRBD1. V lost 4 bases and J lost 5; bases outside the gene matches: 4. The CDR3 runs to 15 residues. Germline values: CDR1 LGHNA, CDR2 YSLEER. The CDR3 sequence: CASSPTGGWTGELFF. The CDR3 coding sequence is TGCGCCAGCAGCCCGACAGGGGGCTGGACCGGGGAGCTGTTTTTT.

The chain uses TRBV2 and TRBJ1-2; D not resolved. V was shortened by 3 bases and J by 3 bases, with 8 bases between the two germline ends. CDR1 is SNHLY, CDR2 FYNNEI, per germline. CDR3 size: 13 residues. The DNA for the CDR3 is TGTGCCAGCAGTGACAGGCTCTACTATGGCTACACCTTC. Translated, it gives CASSDRLYYGYTF.

The rearrangement links TRBV9 to TRBJ1-4, with D unclear. V was cut by 2 bases and J by 12 bases, with 14 bases left in between. Germline V CDR1 and CDR2: SGDLS, YYNGEE. This CDR3 has 13 amino acids. CDR3 sequence (DNA): TGTGCCAGCAGCGTTAGAAACAGCGGCGAACTGTTTTTT. It specifies CASSVRNSGELFF.